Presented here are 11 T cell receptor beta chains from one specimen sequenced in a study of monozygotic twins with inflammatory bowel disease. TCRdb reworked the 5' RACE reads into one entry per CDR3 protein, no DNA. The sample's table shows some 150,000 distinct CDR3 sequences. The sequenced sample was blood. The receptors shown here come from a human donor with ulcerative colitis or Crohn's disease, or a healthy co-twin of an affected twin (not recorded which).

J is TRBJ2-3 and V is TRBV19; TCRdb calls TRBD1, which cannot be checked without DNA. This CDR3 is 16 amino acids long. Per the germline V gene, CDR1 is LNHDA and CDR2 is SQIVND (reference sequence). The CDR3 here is CASSISGAFEPDTQYF.

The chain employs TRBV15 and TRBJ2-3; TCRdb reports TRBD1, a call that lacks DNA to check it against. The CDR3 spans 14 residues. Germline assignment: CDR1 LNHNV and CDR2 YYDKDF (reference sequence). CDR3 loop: CATSSDRGVDTQYF.

CDR3 sequence: CASSRGQGGEKLFF. The V and J genes are TRBV4-2 and TRBJ1-4; lacking DNA, the TRBD1 call made by TCRdb goes unchecked. CDR3 length equals 14 residues. Germline values: CDR1 LGHNA, CDR2 YNFKEQ.

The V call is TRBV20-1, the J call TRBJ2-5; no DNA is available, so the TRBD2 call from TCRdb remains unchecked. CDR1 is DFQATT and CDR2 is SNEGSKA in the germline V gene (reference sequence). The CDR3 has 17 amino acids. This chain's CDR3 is CSARVTSGSIYQETQYF.

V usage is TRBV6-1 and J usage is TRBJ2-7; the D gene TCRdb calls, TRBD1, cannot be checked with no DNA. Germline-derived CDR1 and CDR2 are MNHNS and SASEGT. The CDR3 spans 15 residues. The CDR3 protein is CASMWATGVSYEQYF.

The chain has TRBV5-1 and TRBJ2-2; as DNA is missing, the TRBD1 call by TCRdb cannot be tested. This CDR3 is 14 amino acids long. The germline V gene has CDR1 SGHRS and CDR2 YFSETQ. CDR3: CASSLAGRAGELFF.

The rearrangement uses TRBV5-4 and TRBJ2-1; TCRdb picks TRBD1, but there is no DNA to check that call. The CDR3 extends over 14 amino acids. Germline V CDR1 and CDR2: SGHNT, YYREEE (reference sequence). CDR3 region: CASSPVGRGNEQFF.

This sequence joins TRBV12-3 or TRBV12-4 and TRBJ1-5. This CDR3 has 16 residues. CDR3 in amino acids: CASSLVAGGSNQPQHF.

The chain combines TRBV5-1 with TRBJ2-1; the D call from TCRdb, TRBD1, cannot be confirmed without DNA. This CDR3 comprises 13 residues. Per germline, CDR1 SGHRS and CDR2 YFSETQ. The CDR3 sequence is CASELGDRNEQFF.

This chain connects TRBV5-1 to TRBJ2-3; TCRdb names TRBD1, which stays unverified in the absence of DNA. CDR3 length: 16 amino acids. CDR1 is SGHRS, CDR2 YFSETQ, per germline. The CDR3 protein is CASSVMTEPSTDTQYF.

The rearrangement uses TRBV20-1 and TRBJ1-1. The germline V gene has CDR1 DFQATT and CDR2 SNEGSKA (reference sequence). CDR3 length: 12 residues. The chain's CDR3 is CSASRLDTEAFF.